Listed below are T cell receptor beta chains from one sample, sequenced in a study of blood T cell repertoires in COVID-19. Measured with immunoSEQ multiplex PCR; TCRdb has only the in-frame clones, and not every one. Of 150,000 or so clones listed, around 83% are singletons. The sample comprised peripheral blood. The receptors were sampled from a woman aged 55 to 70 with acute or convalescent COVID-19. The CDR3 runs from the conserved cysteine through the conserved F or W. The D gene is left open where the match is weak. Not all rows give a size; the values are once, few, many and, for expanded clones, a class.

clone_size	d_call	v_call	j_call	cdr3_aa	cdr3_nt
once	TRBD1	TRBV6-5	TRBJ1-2	CASRRTGGYGYTF	TGTGCCAGCAGACGGACAGGAGGGTATGGCTACACCTTC
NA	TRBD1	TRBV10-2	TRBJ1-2	CASATTGVGYGYTF	TGCGCCAGCGCCACGACAGGGGTGGGGTATGGCTACACCTTC
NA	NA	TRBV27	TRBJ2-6	CASSLGGPGANVLTF	TGTGCCAGCAGTTTAGGTGGGCCCGGGGCCAACGTCCTGACTTTC
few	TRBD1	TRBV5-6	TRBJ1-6	CASRGWGTATSPLHF	TGTGCCAGCAGAGGGTGGGGGACAGCAACCTCACCCCTCCACTTT
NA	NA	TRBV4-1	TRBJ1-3	CASSQVGRGSGNTIYF	TGCGCCAGCAGCCAAGTGGGGAGAGGGTCTGGAAACACCATATATTTT
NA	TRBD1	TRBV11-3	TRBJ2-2	CASSPRDRPTGELFF	TGTGCCAGCAGCCCGCGGGACAGGCCCACCGGGGAGCTGTTTTTT
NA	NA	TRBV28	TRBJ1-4	CASSSSVREKLFF	TGTGCCAGCAGTTCGTCGGTTCGAGAAAAACTGTTTTTT
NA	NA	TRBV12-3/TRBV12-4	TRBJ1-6	CASSRTASALHF	TGTGCCAGCAGCAGGACAGCCTCAGCCCTCCACTTT
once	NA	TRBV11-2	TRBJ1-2	CASSPLGDYYGYTF	TGTGCCAGCAGCCCTCTCGGAGACTACTATGGCTACACCTTC
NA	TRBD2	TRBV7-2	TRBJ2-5	CASSLQSLAGEPPYF	TGTGCCAGCAGCTTACAGTCTCTAGCGGGGGAGCCGCCGTACTTC
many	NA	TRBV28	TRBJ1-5	CASSFRGSDNQPQHF	TGTGCCAGCAGTTTCAGGGGTTCGGACAATCAGCCCCAGCATTTT
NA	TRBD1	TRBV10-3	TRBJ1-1	CAIRDRGRENTEAFF	TGTGCCATCAGGGACAGGGGGCGAGAAAACACTGAAGCTTTCTTT
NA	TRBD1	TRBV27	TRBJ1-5	CASSLSPGQGGNQPQHF	TGTGCCAGCAGTTTATCTCCGGGACAGGGAGGCAATCAGCCCCAGCATTTT
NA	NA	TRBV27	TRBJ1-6	CASSLHDMGGSPLHF	TGTGCCAGCAGTTTACACGACATGGGGGGTTCACCCCTCCACTTT
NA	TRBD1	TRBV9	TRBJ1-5	CASSVTGDYQPQHF	TGTGCCAGCAGCGTGACAGGGGATTATCAGCCCCAGCATTTT
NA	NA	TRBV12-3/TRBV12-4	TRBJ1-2	CASSPQEVGGYTF	TGTGCCAGCAGTCCCCAGGAAGTAGGTGGCTACACCTTC
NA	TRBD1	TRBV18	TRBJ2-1	CASSPSDRVRMFNEQFF	TGTGCCAGCTCACCGTCGGACAGGGTGCGGATGTTCAATGAGCAGTTCTTC
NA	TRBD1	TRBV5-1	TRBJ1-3	CASSLVDRGPGNTIYF	TGCGCCAGCAGCCTGGTGGACAGGGGGCCAGGAAACACCATATATTTT
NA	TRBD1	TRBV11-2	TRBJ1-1	CASSLAGGHTEAFF	TGTGCCAGCAGCTTAGCAGGGGGCCACACTGAAGCTTTCTTT
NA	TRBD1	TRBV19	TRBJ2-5	CASSMWTRTGYEETQYF	TGTGCCAGTAGTATGTGGACCAGGACAGGGTATGAAGAGACCCAGTACTTC
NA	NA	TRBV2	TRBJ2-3	CASTPWRGQRYTDTQYF	TGTGCCAGCACACCTTGGCGGGGGCAAAGGTACACAGATACGCAGTATTTT
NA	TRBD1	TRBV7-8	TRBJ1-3	CASSLGQGAAAGNTIYF	TGTGCCAGCAGCCTCGGACAGGGTGCTGCCGCTGGAAACACCATATATTTT
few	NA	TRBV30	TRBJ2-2	CAWSTPGTGELFF	TGTGCCTGGAGTACACCCGGGACAGGGGAGCTGTTTTTT
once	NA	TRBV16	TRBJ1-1	CASSQSFSGTEAFF	TGTGCCAGCAGCCAATCTTTCTCGGGGACTGAAGCTTTCTTT
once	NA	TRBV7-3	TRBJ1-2	CASSLSPGVGGYTF	TGTGCCAGCAGCTTAAGTCCGGGGGTAGGCGGCTACACCTTC
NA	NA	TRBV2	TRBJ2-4	CASSVQLIAKNIQYF	TGTGCCAGCAGTGTTCAGTTAATAGCCAAAAACATTCAGTACTTC
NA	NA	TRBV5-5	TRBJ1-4	CASSLDRRMDEKLFF	TGTGCCAGCAGCTTGGACAGAAGGATGGATGAAAAACTGTTTTTT
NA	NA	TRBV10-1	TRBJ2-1	CASSERGGGDEQFF	TGCGCCAGCAGTGAGCGTGGAGGGGGCGATGAGCAGTTCTTC
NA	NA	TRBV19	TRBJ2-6	CASSIAGGTSGANVLTF	TGTGCCAGTAGTATAGCAGGGGGGACCTCTGGGGCCAACGTCCTGACTTTC
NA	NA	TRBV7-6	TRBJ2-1	CASSLVKGSYNEQFF	TGTGCCAGCAGCTTAGTTAAGGGGTCCTACAATGAGCAGTTCTTC
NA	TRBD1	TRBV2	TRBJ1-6	CASRRDRVGSPLHF	TGTGCCAGCAGGAGGGACAGGGTCGGTTCACCCCTCCACTTT
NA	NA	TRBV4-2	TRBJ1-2	CASSQDLQGSYGYTF	TGTGCCAGCAGCCAAGATCTACAGGGCTCCTATGGCTACACCTTC
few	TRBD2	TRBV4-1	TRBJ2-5	CASSQEVAGSQETQYF	TGCGCCAGCAGCCAAGAAGTAGCGGGGTCACAAGAGACCCAGTACTTC
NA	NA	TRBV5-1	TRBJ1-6	CASSGGARYNSPLHF	TGCGCCAGCAGCGGAGGAGCCAGGTATAATTCACCCCTCCACTTT
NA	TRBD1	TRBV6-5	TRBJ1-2	CASKQGNDYGYTF	TGTGCCAGCAAACAGGGGAACGACTATGGCTACACCTTC
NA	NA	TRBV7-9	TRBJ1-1	CAGGGLRNTEAFF	TGTGCCGGGGGAGGGTTACGGAACACTGAAGCTTTCTTT
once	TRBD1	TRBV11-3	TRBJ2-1	CASSFTGEGYNEQFF	TGTGCCAGCAGTTTTACAGGGGAAGGGTACAATGAGCAGTTCTTC
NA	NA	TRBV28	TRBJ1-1	CGEDTEAFF	TGTGGCGAGGACACTGAAGCTTTCTTT
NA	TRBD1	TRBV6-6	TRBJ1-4	CASSEGQGNEKLFF	TGTGCCAGCAGTGAGGGACAGGGGAATGAAAAACTGTTTTTT
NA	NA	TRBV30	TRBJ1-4	CAWSDWAGWNEKLFF	TGTGCCTGGAGTGATTGGGCAGGGTGGAATGAAAAACTGTTTTTT
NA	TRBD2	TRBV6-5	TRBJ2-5	CASSGLAAETQYF	TGTGCCAGCAGCGGACTAGCGGCTGAGACCCAGTACTTC
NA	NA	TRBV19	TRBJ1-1	CASSRGVQPNTEAFF	TGTGCCAGTAGTCGGGGTGTGCAGCCGAACACTGAAGCTTTCTTT
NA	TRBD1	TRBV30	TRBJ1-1	CAWTRDRVLGTEAFF	TGTGCCTGGACCCGGGACAGGGTGTTGGGCACTGAAGCTTTCTTT
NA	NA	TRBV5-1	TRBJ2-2	CASTRTDNTGELFF	TGCGCCAGCACCAGGACAGACAACACCGGGGAGCTGTTTTTT